These T cell receptor beta chains were read from a single sample in a study of T cell responses to AZD1222 COVID-19 vaccine. The method was immunoSEQ multiplex PCR; TCRdb's version includes in-frame clones alone and lacks a portion of them. The sample comprises 130,000 to 150,000 clones, 92% of which are singletons, and just over 3% rests with the top ten. The sequencing used peripheral blood, collected on day 0 of AZD1222 vaccination. All receptors derive from an adult in good health. The CDR3 runs from the conserved cysteine through the conserved F or W. Each record gives: CDR3 length, J gene, V gene, D gene, clone size, CDR3 protein, CDR3 DNA. The D gene is left open where the match is weak. Clone size appears in some rows only: once, few, many, or a class for an expanded clone.

length: 15
J: TRBJ2-7
V: TRBV10-1
D: .
size: .
CDR3: CASSDTGLGAYEQYF
DNA: TGCGCCAGCAGTGATACTGGACTGGGTGCCTACGAGCAGTACTTC

length: 15
J: TRBJ1-5
V: TRBV5-6
D: .
size: .
CDR3: CASSFGLGVGQPQHF
DNA: TGTGCCAGCAGCTTTGGCCTGGGAGTTGGTCAGCCCCAGCATTTT

length: 15
J: TRBJ1-2
V: TRBV27
D: .
size: .
CDR3: CASSLIGEANYGYTF
DNA: TGTGCCAGCAGTTTAATCGGGGAAGCTAACTATGGCTACACCTTC

length: 17
J: TRBJ1-3
V: TRBV30
D: .
size: .
CDR3: CSYSLIRGSLSGNTIYF
DNA: TGTTCGTACTCCCTGATCCGGGGGTCCCTCTCTGGAAACACCATATATTTT

length: 14
J: TRBJ1-1
V: TRBV19
D: .
size: once
CDR3: CASSKWQGNTEAFF
DNA: TGTGCCAGTAGTAAGTGGCAGGGGAACACTGAAGCTTTCTTT

length: 11
J: TRBJ1-2
V: TRBV29-1
D: .
size: once
CDR3: CSAFRTDGYTF
DNA: TGCAGTGCATTCCGGACGGATGGCTACACCTTC

length: 18
J: TRBJ2-6
V: TRBV18
D: .
size: .
CDR3: CASSPGQSERKGANVLTF
DNA: TGTGCCAGCTCACCCGGACAGTCTGAGCGTAAGGGGGCCAACGTCCTGACTTTC

length: 15
J: TRBJ2-7
V: TRBV28
D: TRBD2
size: .
CDR3: CASSRTSGVAYEQYF
DNA: TGTGCCAGCAGCCGGACTAGCGGGGTCGCCTACGAGCAGTACTTC

length: 11
J: TRBJ2-1
V: TRBV20-1
D: .
size: .
CDR3: CSAGPRTEQFF
DNA: TGCAGTGCTGGACCTCGCACTGAGCAGTTCTTC

length: 15
J: TRBJ2-7
V: TRBV5-1
D: .
size: .
CDR3: CASSPGGSLTYEQYF
DNA: TGCGCCAGCAGCCCCGGGGGCAGCCTCACCTACGAGCAGTACTTC

length: 15
J: TRBJ1-2
V: TRBV6-2/TRBV6-3
D: TRBD1
size: .
CDR3: CASSWTTGGEYGYTF
DNA: TGTGCCAGCAGTTGGACAACAGGGGGTGAATATGGCTACACCTTC

length: 16
J: TRBJ2-1
V: TRBV5-1
D: .
size: .
CDR3: CASSFTSQSSYNEQFF
DNA: TGCGCCAGCAGCTTTACTAGCCAGAGCTCCTACAATGAGCAGTTCTTC

length: 16
J: TRBJ2-7
V: TRBV27
D: TRBD2
size: .
CDR3: CASSRLSGTFLGEQYF
DNA: TGTGCCAGCAGTCGACTAAGCGGGACCTTTTTAGGTGAGCAGTACTTC

length: 18
J: TRBJ2-3
V: TRBV10-3
D: .
size: .
CDR3: CAISARTVKGNGTDTQYF
DNA: TGTGCCATCAGTGCAAGGACCGTCAAGGGGAATGGCACAGATACGCAGTATTTT

length: 20
J: TRBJ1-5
V: TRBV28
D: .
size: .
CDR3: CASSYGLERGVIYSNQPQHF
DNA: TGTGCCAGCAGTTACGGACTTGAAAGGGGAGTTATATATAGCAATCAGCCCCAGCATTTT

length: 14
J: TRBJ2-1
V: TRBV27
D: TRBD2
size: .
CDR3: CASNVAGTGYEQFF
DNA: TGTGCCAGCAACGTAGCGGGGACGGGGTATGAGCAGTTCTTC

length: 16
J: TRBJ2-1
V: TRBV29-1
D: .
size: .
CDR3: CSVVRVGRGAYNEQFF
DNA: TGCAGCGTTGTCAGGGTTGGAAGGGGCGCCTACAATGAGCAGTTCTTC

length: 15
J: TRBJ1-6
V: TRBV11-2
D: TRBD1
size: .
CDR3: CASSRDRAYNSPLHF
DNA: TGTGCCAGCAGCCGGGACAGGGCTTATAATTCACCCCTCCACTTT

length: 15
J: TRBJ2-7
V: TRBV28
D: .
size: .
CDR3: CASSLLWQGVGEQYF
DNA: TGTGCCAGCAGTTTACTCTGGCAGGGTGTAGGGGAGCAGTACTTC

length: 15
J: TRBJ2-5
V: TRBV27
D: TRBD2
size: .
CDR3: CASSAGTSGGGAQYF
DNA: TGTGCCAGCAGTGCCGGGACTAGCGGGGGCGGGGCCCAGTACTTC

length: 11
J: TRBJ1-4
V: TRBV6-5
D: .
size: .
CDR3: CASQSNEKLFF
DNA: TGTGCCAGCCAGAGTAATGAAAAACTGTTTTTT

length: 14
J: TRBJ1-6
V: TRBV28
D: TRBD1
size: few
CDR3: CASSPGQEYSPLHF
DNA: TGTGCCAGCAGTCCCGGACAGGAGTATTCACCCCTCCACTTT

length: 19
J: TRBJ2-3
V: TRBV28
D: TRBD2
size: .
CDR3: CASSSASGTSGRGTDTQYF
DNA: TGTGCCAGCAGTTCCGCCTCCGGGACTAGCGGGAGGGGCACAGATACGCAGTATTTT

length: 15
J: TRBJ2-3
V: TRBV7-8
D: .
size: .
CDR3: CASSLEALSTDTQYF
DNA: TGTGCCAGCAGCTTAGAGGCCCTTAGCACAGATACGCAGTATTTT

length: 13
J: TRBJ1-2
V: TRBV27
D: .
size: .
CDR3: CASSLSYGYGYTF
DNA: TGTGCCAGCAGTTTATCGTACGGCTATGGCTACACCTTC

length: 16
J: TRBJ1-4
V: TRBV4-2
D: .
size: .
CDR3: CASRKAREATNEKLFF
DNA: TGTGCCAGCAGAAAAGCCAGGGAGGCAACTAATGAAAAACTGTTTTTT

length: 15
J: TRBJ2-7
V: TRBV7-2
D: .
size: .
CDR3: CASSFSGRSSYEQYF
DNA: TGTGCCAGCAGCTTCTCGGGCAGAAGCTCCTACGAGCAGTACTTC

length: 17
J: TRBJ1-5
V: TRBV19
D: TRBD1
size: .
CDR3: CASSATHGTAVNQPQHF
DNA: TGTGCCAGTAGCGCGACGCATGGGACAGCGGTCAATCAGCCCCAGCATTTT

length: 13
J: TRBJ2-5
V: TRBV5-6
D: .
size: .
CDR3: CASSSEQLETQYF
DNA: TGTGCCAGCAGCTCAGAACAGCTGGAGACCCAGTACTTC

length: 12
J: TRBJ2-1
V: TRBV29-1
D: .
size: .
CDR3: CSGGNGYNEQFF
DNA: TGCAGCGGGGGGAATGGATACAATGAGCAGTTCTTC

length: 17
J: TRBJ2-1
V: TRBV4-2
D: TRBD2
size: .
CDR3: CASSLPAGPQESNEQFF
DNA: TGTGCCAGCAGCCTCCCAGCGGGACCGCAGGAAAGCAATGAGCAGTTCTTC

length: 14
J: TRBJ1-3
V: TRBV18
D: .
size: .
CDR3: CASSPGSTGNTIYF
DNA: TGTGCCAGCTCACCCGGATCTACTGGAAACACCATATATTTT